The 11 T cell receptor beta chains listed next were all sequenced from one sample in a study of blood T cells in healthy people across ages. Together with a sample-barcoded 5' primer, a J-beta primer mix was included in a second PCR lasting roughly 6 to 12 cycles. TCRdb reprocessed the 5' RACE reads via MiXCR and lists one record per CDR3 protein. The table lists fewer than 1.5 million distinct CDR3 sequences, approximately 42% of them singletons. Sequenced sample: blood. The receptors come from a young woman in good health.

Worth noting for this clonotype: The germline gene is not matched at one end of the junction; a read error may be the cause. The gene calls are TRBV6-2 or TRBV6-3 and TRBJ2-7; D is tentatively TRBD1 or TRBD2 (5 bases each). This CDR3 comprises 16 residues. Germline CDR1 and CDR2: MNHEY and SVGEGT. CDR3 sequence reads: CASSYKASGRPYEQYF. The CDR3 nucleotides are TGTGCCAGCAGTTACAAAGCTTCGGGGCGGCCATACGAGCAGTACTTT.

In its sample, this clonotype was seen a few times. CDR3 nucleotide sequence: TGCAGTGCTACCAACCCGGGACAGGGGGCGAGTGAGCAGTACTTC. Translating it yields CSATNPGQGASEQYF. V and J are TRBV20-1 and TRBJ2-5; TRBD1 aligns across 12 bases. After removal of 4 bases from V and 11 bases from J, the junction contained 14 bases not matched to a gene. Looked up from germline, CDR1 is DFQATT and CDR2 is SNEGSKA (reference sequence). The CDR3 runs 15 residues.

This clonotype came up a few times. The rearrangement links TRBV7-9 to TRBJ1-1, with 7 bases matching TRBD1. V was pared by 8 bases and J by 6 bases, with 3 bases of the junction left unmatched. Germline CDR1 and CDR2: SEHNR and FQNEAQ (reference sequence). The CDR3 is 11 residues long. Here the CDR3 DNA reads TGTGCCAGCGGCCAGGGGGCTGAAGCTTTCTTT. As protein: CASGQGAEAFF.

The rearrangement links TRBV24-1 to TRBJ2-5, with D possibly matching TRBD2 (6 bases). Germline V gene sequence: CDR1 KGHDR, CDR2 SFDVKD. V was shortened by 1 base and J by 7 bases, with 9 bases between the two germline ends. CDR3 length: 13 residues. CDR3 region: CATSDFTGGTQYF. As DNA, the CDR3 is TGTGCCACCAGTGATTTTACCGGGGGGACCCAGTACTTC.

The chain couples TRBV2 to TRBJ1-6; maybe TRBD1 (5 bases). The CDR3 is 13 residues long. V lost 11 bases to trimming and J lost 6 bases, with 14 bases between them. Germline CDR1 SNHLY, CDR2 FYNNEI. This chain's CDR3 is CAFGGQGNSPLHF. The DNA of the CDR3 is TGTGCCTTTGGAGGGCAGGGTAATTCACCCCTCCACTTT.

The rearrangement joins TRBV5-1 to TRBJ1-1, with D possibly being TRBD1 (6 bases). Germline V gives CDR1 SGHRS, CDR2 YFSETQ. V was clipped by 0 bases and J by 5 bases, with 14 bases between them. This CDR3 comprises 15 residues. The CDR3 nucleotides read TGCGCCAGCAGCTTGGTGCTGGGGGCAGGGACTGAAGCTTTCTTT. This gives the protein CASSLVLGAGTEAFF.

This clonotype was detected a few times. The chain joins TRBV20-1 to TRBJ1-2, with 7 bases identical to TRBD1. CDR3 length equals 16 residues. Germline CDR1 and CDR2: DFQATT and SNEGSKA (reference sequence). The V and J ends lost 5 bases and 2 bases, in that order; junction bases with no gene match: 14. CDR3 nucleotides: TGCAGTGCTTGGGACCTCAGGGGGGCGCTAAACTATGGCTACACCTTC. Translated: CSAWDLRGALNYGYTF.

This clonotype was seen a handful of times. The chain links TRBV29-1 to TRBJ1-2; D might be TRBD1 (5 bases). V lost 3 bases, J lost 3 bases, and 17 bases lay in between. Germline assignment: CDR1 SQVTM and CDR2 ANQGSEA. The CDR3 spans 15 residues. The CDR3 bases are TGCAGCGTTGAGGACCTCCGGGACGGCGACTATGGCTACACCTTC. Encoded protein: CSVEDLRDGDYGYTF.

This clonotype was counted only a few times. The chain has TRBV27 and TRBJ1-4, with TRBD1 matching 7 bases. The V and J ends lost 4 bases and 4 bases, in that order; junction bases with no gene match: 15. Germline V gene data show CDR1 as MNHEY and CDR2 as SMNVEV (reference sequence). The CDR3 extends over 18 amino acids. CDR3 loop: CASSSLPQTGARNEKLFF. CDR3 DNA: TGTGCCAGCAGTTCCCTACCCCAAACAGGGGCGCGTAATGAAAAACTGTTTTTT.

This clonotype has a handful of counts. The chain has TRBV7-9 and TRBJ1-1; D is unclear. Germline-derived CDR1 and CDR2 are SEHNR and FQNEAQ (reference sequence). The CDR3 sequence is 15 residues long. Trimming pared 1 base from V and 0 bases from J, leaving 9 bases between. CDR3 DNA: TGTGCCAGCAGCTTAGGGAACAGTTTGAACACTGAAGCTTTCTTT. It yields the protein CASSLGNSLNTEAFF.

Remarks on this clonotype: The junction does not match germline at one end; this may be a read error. CDR3 protein: CASSLDRGGGINQSQHF. The CDR3 DNA sequence: TGTGCCAGCAGCTTAGATAGGGGGGGAGGAATCAATCAGTCCCAGCATTTT. The rearrangement joins TRBV7-9 to TRBJ1-5; a weak D match, TRBD1 (6 bases). The CDR3 length is 17 residues. The germline V gene encodes CDR1 SEHNR and CDR2 FQNEAQ (reference sequence).